Listed below are T cell receptor beta chains from one sample, sequenced in a study of cytomegalovirus exposure and HLA in healthy donors. The assay was immunoSEQ multiplex PCR, and TCRdb's table has in-frame clones only and misses some. The table lists around 100,000 clones, about 68% of them singletons, with 4% to 5% in the top ten. Input material: PBMCs. The receptors were sampled from a middle-aged woman in good health and CMV-seropositive. Both conserved end residues are part of each CDR3. D genes are given only for firm matches. Rows may omit the clone size; those that give it use once, few, many or a size class.

. TRBJ1-1 . TRBV2 CASSEAENTEAFF TGTGCCAGCAGTGAGGCAGAGAACACTGAAGCTTTCTTT
. TRBJ2-3 . TRBV9 CASSPLSFSTDTQYF TGTGCCAGCAGCCCTCTTTCGTTTAGCACAGATACGCAGTATTTT
. TRBJ2-3 . TRBV7-6 CASSFRLVHTDTQYF TGTGCCAGCAGCTTTCGGCTAGTTCACACAGATACGCAGTATTTT
once TRBJ1-5 . TRBV6-1 CASRDSLNQPQHF TGTGCCAGCAGGGACAGTCTCAATCAGCCCCAGCATTTT
few TRBJ1-1 . TRBV15 CATSAGGEIHEAFF TGTGCCACCAGCGCCGGTGGGGAGATCCATGAAGCTTTCTTT
. TRBJ2-5 TRBD2 TRBV2 CGLKLSTSGQETQYF TGTGGACTAAAACTTTCGACTAGCGGCCAAGAGACCCAGTACTTC
. TRBJ2-3 . TRBV5-1 CASSLPGEDTQYF TGCGCCAGCAGCTTGCCGGGAGAAGATACGCAGTATTTT
. TRBJ2-7 TRBD1 TRBV7-9 CASSLPETGGGYEQYF TGTGCCAGCAGCTTACCCGAAACAGGGGGCGGTTACGAGCAGTACTTC
. TRBJ2-1 TRBD1 TRBV6-1 CASRRQGSYNEQFF TGTGCCAGCAGACGACAGGGGTCCTACAATGAGCAGTTCTTC
few TRBJ1-4 TRBD1 TRBV30 CAGNRGLGNEKLFF TGTGCCGGCAACAGGGGTCTGGGTAATGAAAAACTGTTTTTT
few TRBJ1-2 TRBD1 TRBV27 CASSLESGGNYGYTF TGTGCCAGCAGTTTAGAATCAGGGGGGAACTATGGCTACACCTTC
. TRBJ2-3 TRBD1 TRBV12-5 CASGLVLQGGRTDTQYF TGTGCTAGTGGTTTGGTCCTACAGGGGGGCCGCACAGATACGCAGTATTTT
. TRBJ1-2 . TRBV6-5 CASSYGDYGYTF TGTGCCAGCAGTTACGGAGACTATGGCTACACCTTC
. TRBJ2-7 TRBD2 TRBV5-1 CASSRGGAYEQYF TGCGCCAGCAGCCGCGGGGGGGCCTACGAGCAGTACTTC
. TRBJ1-2 . TRBV4-1 CASSGGVNYGYTF TGCGCCAGCAGCGGCGGGGTCAACTATGGCTACACCTTC
. TRBJ1-6 TRBD1 TRBV10-2 CASGGTGSNSPLHF TGCGCCAGCGGGGGGACAGGGTCGAATTCACCCCTCCACTTT
. TRBJ2-7 TRBD2 TRBV7-3 CASSPHGLAGDDEQYF TGTGCCAGCAGCCCTCATGGACTAGCGGGAGACGACGAGCAGTACTTC
. TRBJ2-7 . TRBV5-1 CASSLVPIYEQYF TGCGCCAGCAGCTTGGTCCCCATCTACGAGCAGTACTTC
. TRBJ1-5 TRBD1 TRBV18 CASSPTGNGALSNQPQHF TGTGCCAGCTCACCGACAGGGAACGGGGCATTAAGCAATCAGCCCCAGCATTTT
. TRBJ2-3 . TRBV29-1 CSAAQAPSGTDTQYF TGCAGCGCTGCTCAAGCCCCCTCAGGGACAGATACGCAGTATTTT
. TRBJ2-1 TRBD2 TRBV5-1 CASSRGAYNEQFF TGCGCCAGCAGTCGGGGGGCCTACAATGAGCAGTTCTTC
. TRBJ1-1 . TRBV30 CAWSRSGDTEAFF TGTGCCTGGAGTAGAAGTGGAGACACTGAAGCTTTCTTT
. TRBJ1-2 TRBD1 TRBV5-1 CASSRHRGHGYTF TGCGCCAGCAGTCGCCACAGGGGGCATGGCTACACCTTC
. TRBJ2-1 TRBD1 TRBV27 CASTSDFRDRSGNEQFF TGTGCCAGCACTTCAGACTTCCGGGACAGGTCAGGCAATGAGCAGTTCTTC
. TRBJ1-6 . TRBV5-6 CASSLAAASGSSPLHF TGTGCCAGCAGCTTGGCAGCAGCCTCAGGCTCTTCACCCCTCCACTTT
. TRBJ1-4 TRBD1 TRBV5-1 CASSLQTGTNEKLFF TGCGCCAGCAGCTTACAGACAGGGACTAATGAAAAACTGTTTTTT
. TRBJ2-3 TRBD2 TRBV15 CATSRGLAGSTDTQYF TGTGCCACCAGCAGAGGACTAGCGGGAAGCACAGATACGCAGTATTTT
. TRBJ2-2 . TRBV7-3 CASSTDTNTGELFF TGTGCCAGCAGCACCGACACAAACACCGGGGAGCTGTTTTTT
. TRBJ1-2 . TRBV6-1 CASSEAWAGTYGYTF TGTGCCAGCAGTGAAGCCTGGGCGGGAACCTATGGCTACACCTTC
few TRBJ2-7 TRBD1 TRBV5-6 CASSPWGFGDSSYEQYF TGTGCCAGCAGCCCCTGGGGCTTCGGGGACAGCTCCTACGAGCAGTACTTC
. TRBJ2-1 TRBD2 TRBV7-6 CASSPSGGVFYNEQFF TGTGCCAGCAGCCCGAGCGGGGGGGTTTTTTACAATGAGCAGTTCTTC
. TRBJ1-1 . TRBV6-1 CASSEWGETEAFF TGTGCCAGCAGTGAATGGGGGGAGACTGAAGCTTTCTTT
once TRBJ1-4 . TRBV6-1 CASTAVFTNEKLFF TGTGCCAGTACCGCGGTCTTTACTAATGAAAAACTGTTTTTT
. TRBJ2-5 . TRBV7-8 CASTRVGETQYF TGTGCCAGCACGAGGGTAGGGGAGACCCAGTACTTC
. TRBJ2-7 TRBD2 TRBV28 CASSSTSGGAYEQYF TGTGCCAGCAGTTCCACTAGCGGGGGGGCCTACGAGCAGTACTTC
. TRBJ1-2 TRBD1 TRBV9 CASSVVQGGGYTF TGTGCCAGCAGCGTAGTGCAGGGGGGTGGCTACACCTTC
. TRBJ1-5 . TRBV4-1 CASSQEGQFNQPQHF TGCGCCAGCAGCCAAGAGGGGCAGTTCAATCAGCCCCAGCATTTT
once TRBJ1-5 . TRBV7-9 CSSSRGHSGNNQPQHF TGTTCCAGCAGCCGGGGACATTCCGGAAACAATCAGCCCCAGCATTTT
. TRBJ2-6 TRBD1 TRBV15 CATRAGTGRGGANVLTF TGTGCCACCAGGGCGGGGACAGGGAGGGGTGGGGCCAACGTCCTGACTTTC
. TRBJ2-1 TRBD2 TRBV6-1 CASSDLGASGDYNEQFF TGTGCCAGCAGTGATTTAGGGGCTAGCGGGGATTACAATGAGCAGTTCTTC
. TRBJ1-6 TRBD1 TRBV19 CASKGQGDSPLHF TGTGCCAGTAAGGGACAGGGTGATTCACCCCTCCACTTT